This TCR beta chain emerged from a study of cytomegalovirus exposure and HLA in healthy donors. For the study at large: Early release data held 75 million to 100 million unique TCRs from HLA-typed donors.

A remark on this clone: What it binds is unknown.

From germline, CDR1 is MNHEY and CDR2 SVGAGI. This CDR3 has 14 residues. Trimming stripped 0 bases from V and 4 bases from J, with 10 bases between. Broader study findings: An analysis that was carried out later associated 15,000 to 20,000 TCR beta sequences with HLA alleles at 0.05 false discovery rate. Fewer N-insertions than the roughly 700-donor mean were reportedly shown by an Asian-associated ancestry cluster in a later analysis.

In the PCR, 60 Vbeta and 13 Jbeta primers were used. Here immunoSEQ multiplex PCR was the method, and the copy in TCRdb shows in-frame clones only, minus some. Of over 150,000 clones in the sample, 80% were seen once. This chain uses TRBV6-5 with TRBJ2-7; D is possibly TRBD2 (5 bases). The sample consisted of PBMCs. The TCR comes from a woman aged 45-60 years in good health and CMV-seropositive. The CDR3, as DNA: TGTGCCAGCAGTTACTCGATCGGACTTTACGAGCAGTACTTC. Protein sequence: CASSYSIGLYEQYF.